The clone carrying this TCR beta chain was counted once. Its specificity is unknown. The data were produced by immunoSEQ multiplex PCR, yet TCRdb's version contains in-frame clones alone and is incomplete. The sample includes about 11,000 clones, approximately 86% of them seen just once. The sample is drawn from a study of stem cell transplantation in POMP-related autoinflammatory disease. There are 19 residues in the CDR3. V was trimmed by 5 bases and J by 4 bases, leaving 26 bases between them. Germline CDR1 and CDR2: SEHNR and FQNEAQ (reference sequence). Whole-study results and caveats: Across all analyzed T-cell subsets, patients with PRAID tended toward reduced diversity and increased clonality. Fewer unique TRB V-J gene pairings were identified in patients with PRAID.

This sequence was found in a human donor with POMP-related autoinflammation and immune dysregulation (PRAID). Specimen: CD8+ T cells from PBMCs, collected before stem cell transplantation. The chain couples TRBV7-9 to TRBJ1-4, with D possibly TRBD1 on 5 matching bases. The CDR3 coding sequence is TGTGCCAGCAGCCCGCCCCCCCAGATTCCGGGACCGATTAATGAAAAACTGTTTTTT. Its translation: CASSPPPQIPGPINEKLFF.